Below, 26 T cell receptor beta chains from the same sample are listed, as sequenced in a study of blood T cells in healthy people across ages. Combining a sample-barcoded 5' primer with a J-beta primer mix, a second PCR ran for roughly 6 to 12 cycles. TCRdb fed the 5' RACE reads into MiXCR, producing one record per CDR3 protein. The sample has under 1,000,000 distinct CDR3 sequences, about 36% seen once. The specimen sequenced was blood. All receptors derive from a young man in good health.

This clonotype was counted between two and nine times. This CDR3 reads CASTPGQGYQPQHF. CDR3 coding DNA: TGTGCCAGCACCCCGGGACAGGGGTACCAGCCCCAGCATTTT. The genes are TRBV19 and TRBJ1-5; 10 bases agree with TRBD1. Germline trimming cut 9 bases from V and 7 bases from J; bases unmatched to any gene: 9. The CDR3 loop spans 14 amino acids. Looked up from germline, CDR1 is LNHDA and CDR2 is SQIVND (reference sequence).

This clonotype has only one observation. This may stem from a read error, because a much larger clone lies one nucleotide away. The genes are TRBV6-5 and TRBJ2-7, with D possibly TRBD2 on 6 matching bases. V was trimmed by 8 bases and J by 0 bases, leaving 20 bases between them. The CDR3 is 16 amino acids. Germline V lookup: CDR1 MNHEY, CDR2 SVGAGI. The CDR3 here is CASGHRGRDFSYEQYF. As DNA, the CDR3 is TGTGCCAGCGGTCACCGGGGTCGGGACTTCTCCTACGAGCAGTACTTC.

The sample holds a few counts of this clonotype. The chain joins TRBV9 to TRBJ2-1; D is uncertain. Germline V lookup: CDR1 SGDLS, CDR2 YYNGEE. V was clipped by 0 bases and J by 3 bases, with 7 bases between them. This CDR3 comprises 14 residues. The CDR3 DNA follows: TGTGCCAGCAGCGTAGCTTACGGCTACAATGAGCAGTTCTTC. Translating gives CASSVAYGYNEQFF. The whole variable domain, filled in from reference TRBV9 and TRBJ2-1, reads DSGVTQTPKHLITATGQRVTLRCSPRSGDLSVYWYQQSLDQGLQFLIQYYNGEERAKGNILERFSAQQFPDLHSELNLSSLELGDSALYFCASSVAYGYNEQFFGPGTRLTVL.

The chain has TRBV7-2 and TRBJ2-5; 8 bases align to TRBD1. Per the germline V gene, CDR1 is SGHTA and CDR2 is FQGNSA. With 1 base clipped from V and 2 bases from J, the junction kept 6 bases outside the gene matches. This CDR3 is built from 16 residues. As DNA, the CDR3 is TGTGCCAGCAGCTTAGGTCGACAGGGGCAACAAGAGACCCAGTACTTC. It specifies CASSLGRQGQQETQYF.

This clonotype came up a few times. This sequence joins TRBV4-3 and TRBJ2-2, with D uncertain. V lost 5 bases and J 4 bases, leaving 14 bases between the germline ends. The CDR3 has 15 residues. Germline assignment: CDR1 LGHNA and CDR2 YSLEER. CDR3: CASSEGLKGTGELFF. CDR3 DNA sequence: TGCGCCAGCAGCGAAGGGCTTAAAGGCACCGGGGAGCTGTTTTTT.

The CDR3 DNA sequence: TGTGCCAGCAGCTACCCTGGTGAGGGTGAGCAGTTCTTC. It yields the protein CASSYPGEGEQFF. The chain joins TRBV4-2 to TRBJ2-1; TRBD2 might be the D (5 bases). Germline CDR1 and CDR2: LGHNA and YNFKEQ. This CDR3 has 13 residues. Trimming shortened V by 5 bases and J by 9 bases, and 14 bases separated the two germline ends.

The CDR3 is CAISEGTGPTGELFF. In DNA, the CDR3 is TGTGCCATCAGTGAAGGGACAGGACCTACCGGGGAGCTGTTTTTT. The chain joins TRBV10-3 to TRBJ2-2; 8 bases are shared with TRBD1. The J segment lost 5 bases and the V segment lost 3 bases, leaving 5 bases of the junction unmatched. Germline V gene lookup returns CDR1 ENHRY and CDR2 SYGVKD. The CDR3 runs 15 residues.

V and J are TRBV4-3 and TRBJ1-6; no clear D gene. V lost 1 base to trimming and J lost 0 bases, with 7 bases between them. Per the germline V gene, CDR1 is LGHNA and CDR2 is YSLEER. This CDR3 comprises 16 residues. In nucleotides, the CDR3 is TGCGCCAGCAGCCAAGGTGGTGCCTCCTATAATTCACCCCTCCACTTT. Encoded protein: CASSQGGASYNSPLHF.

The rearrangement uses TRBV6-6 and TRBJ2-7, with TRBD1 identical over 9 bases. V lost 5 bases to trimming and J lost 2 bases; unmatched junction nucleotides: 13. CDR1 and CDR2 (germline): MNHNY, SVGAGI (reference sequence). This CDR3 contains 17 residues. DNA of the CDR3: TGTGCCAGCAGTCCACTCGAACAGGGGGCGCAGGCCTACGAGCAGTACTTC. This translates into CASSPLEQGAQAYEQYF.

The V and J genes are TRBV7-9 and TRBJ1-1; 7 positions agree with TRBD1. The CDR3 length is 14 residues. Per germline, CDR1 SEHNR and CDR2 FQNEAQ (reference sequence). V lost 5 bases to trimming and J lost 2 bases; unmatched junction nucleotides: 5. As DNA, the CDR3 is TGTGCCAGCAGCGCACAGGGGCTTAACACTGAAGCTTTCTTT. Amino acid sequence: CASSAQGLNTEAFF.

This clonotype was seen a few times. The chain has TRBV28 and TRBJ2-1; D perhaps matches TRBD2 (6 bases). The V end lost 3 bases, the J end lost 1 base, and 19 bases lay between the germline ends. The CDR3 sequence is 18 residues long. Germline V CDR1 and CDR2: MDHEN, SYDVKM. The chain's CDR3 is CASSLRYGRRVSYNEQFF. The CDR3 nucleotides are TGTGCCAGCAGTTTGCGTTATGGGCGGAGGGTGTCCTACAATGAGCAGTTCTTC.

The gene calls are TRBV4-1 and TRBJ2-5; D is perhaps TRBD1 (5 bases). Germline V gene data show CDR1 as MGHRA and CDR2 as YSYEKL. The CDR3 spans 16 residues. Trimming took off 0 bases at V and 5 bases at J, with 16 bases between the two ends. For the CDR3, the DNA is TGCGCCAGCAGCCAAGATCAGGGTAGCCCCTACGAGACCCAGTACTTC. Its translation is CASSQDQGSPYETQYF.

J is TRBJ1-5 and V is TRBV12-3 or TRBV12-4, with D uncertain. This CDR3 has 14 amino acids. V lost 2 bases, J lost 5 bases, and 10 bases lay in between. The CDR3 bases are TGTGCCAGCAGTTTACGGGGAAGCGATCAGCCCCAGCATTTT. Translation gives CASSLRGSDQPQHF.

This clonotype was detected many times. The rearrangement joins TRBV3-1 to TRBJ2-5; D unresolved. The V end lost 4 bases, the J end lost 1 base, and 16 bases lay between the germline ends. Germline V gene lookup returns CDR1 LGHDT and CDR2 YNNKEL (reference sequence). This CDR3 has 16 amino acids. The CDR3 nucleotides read TGTGCCAGCAGCCCTCGGTCTCGGGTGGGCCAAGAGACCCAGTACTTC. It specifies CASSPRSRVGQETQYF.

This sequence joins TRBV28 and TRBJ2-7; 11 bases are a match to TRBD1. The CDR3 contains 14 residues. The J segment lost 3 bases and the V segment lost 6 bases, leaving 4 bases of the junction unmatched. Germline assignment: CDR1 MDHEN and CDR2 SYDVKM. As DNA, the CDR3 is TGTGCCAGCAGGCGGACAGGGGGCCTCTACGAGCAGTACTTC. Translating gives CASRRTGGLYEQYF.

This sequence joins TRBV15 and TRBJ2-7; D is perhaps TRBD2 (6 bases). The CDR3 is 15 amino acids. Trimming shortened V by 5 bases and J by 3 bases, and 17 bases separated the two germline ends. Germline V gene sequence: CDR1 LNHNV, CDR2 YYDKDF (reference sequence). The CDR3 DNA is TGTGCCACCAGCCTAAGGCGGGGACTTGGCTACGAGCAGTACTTC. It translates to CATSLRRGLGYEQYF.

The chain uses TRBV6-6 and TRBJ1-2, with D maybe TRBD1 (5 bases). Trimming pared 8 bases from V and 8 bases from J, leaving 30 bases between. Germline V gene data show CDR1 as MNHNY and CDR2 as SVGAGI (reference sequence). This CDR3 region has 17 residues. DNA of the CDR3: TGTGCCAGCGAACGTGGTATCGGGGACCCCGCGATTAGCGGCTACACCTTC. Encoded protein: CASERGIGDPAISGYTF.

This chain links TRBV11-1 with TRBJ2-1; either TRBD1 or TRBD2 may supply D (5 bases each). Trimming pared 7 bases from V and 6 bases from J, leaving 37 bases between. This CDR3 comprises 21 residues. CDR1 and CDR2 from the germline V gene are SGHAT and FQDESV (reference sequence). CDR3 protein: CASTLKEGSGQLHPWGNEQFF. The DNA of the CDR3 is TGTGCCAGCACCCTAAAAGAGGGGTCCGGACAACTACATCCCTGGGGCAATGAGCAGTTCTTC.

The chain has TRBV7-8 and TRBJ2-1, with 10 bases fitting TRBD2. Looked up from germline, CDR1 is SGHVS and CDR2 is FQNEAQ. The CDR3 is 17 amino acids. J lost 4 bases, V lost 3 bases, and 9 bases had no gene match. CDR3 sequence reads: CASSFRPAGGRYNEQFF. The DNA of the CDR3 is TGTGCCAGCAGCTTCAGGCCAGCGGGGGGGCGGTACAATGAGCAGTTCTTC.

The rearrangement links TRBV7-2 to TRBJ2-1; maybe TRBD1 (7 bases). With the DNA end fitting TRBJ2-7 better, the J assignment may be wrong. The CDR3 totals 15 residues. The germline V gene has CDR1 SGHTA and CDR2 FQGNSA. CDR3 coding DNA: TGTGCCAGCAGCTTAGTCTCAGGGGGGTACAATGAGCAGTACTTC. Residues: CASSLVSGGYNEQYF.

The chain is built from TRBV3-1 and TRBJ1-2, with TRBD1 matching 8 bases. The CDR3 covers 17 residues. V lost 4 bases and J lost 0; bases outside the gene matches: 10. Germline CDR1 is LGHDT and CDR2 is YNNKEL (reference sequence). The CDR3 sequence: CASSPRQGQSPNYGYTF. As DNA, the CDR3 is TGTGCCAGCAGCCCCCGACAGGGGCAAAGTCCTAACTATGGCTACACCTTC.

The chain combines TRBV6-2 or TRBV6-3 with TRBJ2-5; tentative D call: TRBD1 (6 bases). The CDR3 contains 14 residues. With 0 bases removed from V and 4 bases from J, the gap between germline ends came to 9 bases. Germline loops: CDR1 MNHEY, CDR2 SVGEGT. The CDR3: CASSYSGARETQYF. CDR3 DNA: TGTGCCAGCAGTTACTCGGGGGCCCGAGAGACCCAGTACTTC.

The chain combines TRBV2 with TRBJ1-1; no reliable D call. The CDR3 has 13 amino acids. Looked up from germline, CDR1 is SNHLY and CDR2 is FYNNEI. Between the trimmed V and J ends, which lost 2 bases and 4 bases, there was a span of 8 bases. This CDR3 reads CASSEWIRTEAFF. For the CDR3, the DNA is TGTGCCAGCAGTGAATGGATTCGCACTGAAGCTTTCTTT.

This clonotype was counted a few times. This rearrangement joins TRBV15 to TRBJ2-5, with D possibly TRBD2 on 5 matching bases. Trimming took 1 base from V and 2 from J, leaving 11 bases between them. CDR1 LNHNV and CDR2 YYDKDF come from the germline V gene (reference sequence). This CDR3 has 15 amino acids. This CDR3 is CATSRAAAGQETQYF. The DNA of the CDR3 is TGTGCCACCAGCAGAGCCGCCGCGGGTCAAGAGACCCAGTACTTC.

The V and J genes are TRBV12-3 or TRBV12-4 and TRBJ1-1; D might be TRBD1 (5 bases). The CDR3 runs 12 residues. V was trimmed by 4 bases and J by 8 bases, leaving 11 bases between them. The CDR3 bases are TGTGCCAGCAGTTCATCCGGGGGGGAAGCTTTCTTT. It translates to CASSSSGGEAFF.

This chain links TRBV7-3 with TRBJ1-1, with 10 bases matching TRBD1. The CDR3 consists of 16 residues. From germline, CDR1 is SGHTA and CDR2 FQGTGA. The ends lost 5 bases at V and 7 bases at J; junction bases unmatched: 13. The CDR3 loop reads CASSLGQGIFEGEAFF. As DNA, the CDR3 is TGTGCCAGCAGCCTGGGACAGGGGATTTTTGAGGGTGAAGCTTTCTTT.